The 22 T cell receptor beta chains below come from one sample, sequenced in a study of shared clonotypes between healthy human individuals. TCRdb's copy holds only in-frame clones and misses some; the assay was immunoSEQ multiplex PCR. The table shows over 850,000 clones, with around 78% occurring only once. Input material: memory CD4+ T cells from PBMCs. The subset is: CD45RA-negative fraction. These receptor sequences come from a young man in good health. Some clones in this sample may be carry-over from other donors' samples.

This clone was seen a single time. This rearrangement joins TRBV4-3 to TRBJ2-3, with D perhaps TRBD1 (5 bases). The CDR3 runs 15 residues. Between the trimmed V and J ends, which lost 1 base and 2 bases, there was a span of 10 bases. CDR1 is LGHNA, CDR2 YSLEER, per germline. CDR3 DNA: TGCGCCAGCAGCCAAGCGTTCAGGGCCACAGATACGCAGTATTTT. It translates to CASSQAFRATDTQYF.

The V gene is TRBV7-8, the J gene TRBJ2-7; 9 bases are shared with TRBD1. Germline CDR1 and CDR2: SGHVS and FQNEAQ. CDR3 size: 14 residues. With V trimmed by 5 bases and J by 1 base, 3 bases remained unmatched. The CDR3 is CASSRDRESYEQYF. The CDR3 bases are TGTGCCAGCAGCAGGGACAGGGAGTCCTACGAGCAGTACTTC.

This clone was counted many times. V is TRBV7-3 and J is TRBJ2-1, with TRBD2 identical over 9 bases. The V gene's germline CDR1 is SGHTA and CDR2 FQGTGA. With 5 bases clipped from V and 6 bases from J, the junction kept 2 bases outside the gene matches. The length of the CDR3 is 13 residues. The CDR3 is CASSTGLANEQFF. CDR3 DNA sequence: TGTGCCAGCAGCACGGGACTAGCCAATGAGCAGTTCTTC.

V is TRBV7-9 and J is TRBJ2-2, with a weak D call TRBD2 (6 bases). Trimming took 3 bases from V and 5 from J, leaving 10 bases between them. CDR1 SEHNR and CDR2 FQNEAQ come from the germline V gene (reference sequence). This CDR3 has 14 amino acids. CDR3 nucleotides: TGTGCCAGCAGCTTCTCGGGAGTGACCGGGGAGCTGTTTTTT. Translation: CASSFSGVTGELFF.

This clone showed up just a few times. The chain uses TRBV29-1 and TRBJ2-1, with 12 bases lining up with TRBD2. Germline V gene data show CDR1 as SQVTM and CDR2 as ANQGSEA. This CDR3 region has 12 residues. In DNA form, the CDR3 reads TGCAGGGGGACTAGCGGGTACAATGAGCAGTTCTTC. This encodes CRGTSGYNEQFF.

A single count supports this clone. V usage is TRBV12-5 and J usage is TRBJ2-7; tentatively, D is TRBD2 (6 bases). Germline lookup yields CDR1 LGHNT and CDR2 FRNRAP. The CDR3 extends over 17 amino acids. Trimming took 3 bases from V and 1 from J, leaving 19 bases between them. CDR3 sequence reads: CASGFKGGPLSSYEQYF. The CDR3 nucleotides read TGTGCTAGTGGTTTTAAGGGAGGACCCCTGTCTTCCTACGAGCAGTACTTC.

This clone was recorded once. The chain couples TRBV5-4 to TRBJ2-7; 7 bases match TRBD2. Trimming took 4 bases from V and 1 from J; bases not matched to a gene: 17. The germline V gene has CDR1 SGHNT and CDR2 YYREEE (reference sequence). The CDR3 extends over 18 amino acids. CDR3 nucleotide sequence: TGTGCCAGCAGCCGAGGAGGTGGAGCGGGGTCCGGGTCCTACGAGCAGTACTTC. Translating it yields CASSRGGGAGSGSYEQYF.

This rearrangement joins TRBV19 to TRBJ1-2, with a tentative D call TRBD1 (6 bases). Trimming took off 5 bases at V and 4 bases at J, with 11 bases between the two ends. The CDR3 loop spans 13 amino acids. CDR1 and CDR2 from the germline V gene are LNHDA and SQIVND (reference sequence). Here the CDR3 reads CASSPWTAYGYTF. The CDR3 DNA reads TGTGCCAGTAGTCCGTGGACAGCCTATGGCTACACCTTC.

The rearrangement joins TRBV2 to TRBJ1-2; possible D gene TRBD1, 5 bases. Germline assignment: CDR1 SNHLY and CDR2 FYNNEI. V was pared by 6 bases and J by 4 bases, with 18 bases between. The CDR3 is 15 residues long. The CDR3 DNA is TGTGCCAGCAGCCCCGAGGGACGGGGAGGCTATGGCTACACCTTC. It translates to CASSPEGRGGYGYTF.

The CDR3 DNA sequence: TGTGCCAGCAGCTTCGGCGGACAGGGTGGATTGGGCTACACCTTC. It specifies CASSFGGQGGLGYTF. J is TRBJ1-2 and V is TRBV7-2; TRBD1 matches at 8 bases. Germline CDR1 reads SGHTA; CDR2 reads FQGNSA. V lost 3 bases, J lost 8 bases, and 11 bases stayed unmatched. The CDR3 extends over 15 amino acids.

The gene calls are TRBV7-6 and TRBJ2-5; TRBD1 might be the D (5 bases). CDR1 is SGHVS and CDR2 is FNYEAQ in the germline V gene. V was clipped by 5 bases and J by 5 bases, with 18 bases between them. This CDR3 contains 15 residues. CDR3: CASSRLPGQGETQYF. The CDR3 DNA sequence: TGTGCCAGCAGCCGATTACCCGGGCAGGGCGAGACCCAGTACTTC.

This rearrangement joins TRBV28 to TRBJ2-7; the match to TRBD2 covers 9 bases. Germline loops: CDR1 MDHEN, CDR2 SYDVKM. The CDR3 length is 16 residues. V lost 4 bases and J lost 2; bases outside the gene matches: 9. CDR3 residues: CASSSPRLAAPYEQYF. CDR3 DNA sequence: TGTGCCAGCAGTTCCCCACGACTAGCGGCACCCTACGAGCAGTACTTC.

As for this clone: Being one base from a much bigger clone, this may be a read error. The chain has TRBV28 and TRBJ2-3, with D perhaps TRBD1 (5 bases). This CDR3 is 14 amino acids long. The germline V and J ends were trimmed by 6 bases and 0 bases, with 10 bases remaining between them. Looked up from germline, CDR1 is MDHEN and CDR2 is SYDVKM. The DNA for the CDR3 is TGTGCCAGCAGCCCAGACAGAAGCACAGATACGCAGTATTTT. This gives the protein CASSPDRSTDTQYF.

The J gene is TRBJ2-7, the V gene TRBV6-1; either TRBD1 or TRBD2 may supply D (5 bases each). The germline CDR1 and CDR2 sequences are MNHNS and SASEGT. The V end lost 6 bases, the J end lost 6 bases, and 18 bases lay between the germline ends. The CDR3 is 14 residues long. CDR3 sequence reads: CASSPRGAFREQYF. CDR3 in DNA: TGTGCCAGCAGCCCAAGAGGGGCTTTCCGCGAGCAGTACTTC.

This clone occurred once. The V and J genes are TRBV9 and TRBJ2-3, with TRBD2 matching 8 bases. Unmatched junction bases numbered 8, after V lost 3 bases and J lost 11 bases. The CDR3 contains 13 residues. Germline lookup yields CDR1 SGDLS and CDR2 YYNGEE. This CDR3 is CASSADAGGGQYF. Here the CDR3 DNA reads TGTGCCAGCAGCGCTGACGCGGGAGGAGGGCAGTATTTT.

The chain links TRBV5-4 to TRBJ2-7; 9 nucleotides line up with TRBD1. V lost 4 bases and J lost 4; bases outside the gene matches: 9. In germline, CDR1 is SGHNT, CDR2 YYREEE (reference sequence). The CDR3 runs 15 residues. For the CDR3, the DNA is TGTGCCAGCAGCCAAGACAGGGGGGTAGTATACGAGCAGTACTTC. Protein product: CASSQDRGVVYEQYF.

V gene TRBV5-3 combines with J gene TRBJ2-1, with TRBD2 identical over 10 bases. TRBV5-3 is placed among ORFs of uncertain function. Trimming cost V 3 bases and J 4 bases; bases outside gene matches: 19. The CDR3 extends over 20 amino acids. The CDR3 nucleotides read TGTGCCAGAAGCTCAGGGCCCCCGAAGCGGGAGGGAAACCTGTACAATGAGCAGTTCTTC. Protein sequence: CARSSGPPKREGNLYNEQFF.

The CDR3 spells CASSRGQGSYGYTF. The CDR3 bases are TGCGCCAGCAGCCGCGGACAGGGGTCCTATGGCTACACCTTC. V is TRBV4-3 and J is TRBJ1-2, with TRBD1 matching 9 bases. This CDR3 region has 14 residues. The germline V gene has CDR1 LGHNA and CDR2 YSLEER. The J segment lost 4 bases and the V segment lost 4 bases, leaving 4 bases of the junction unmatched.

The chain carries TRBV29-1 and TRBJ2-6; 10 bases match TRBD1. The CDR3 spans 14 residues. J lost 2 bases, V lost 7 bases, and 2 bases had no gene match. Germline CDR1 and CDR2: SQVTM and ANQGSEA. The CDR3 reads CSAGTGAGANVLTF. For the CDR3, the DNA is TGCAGCGCCGGGACAGGGGCTGGGGCCAACGTCCTGACTTTC.

The CDR3 region has the DNA TGTGCCAGCAGATGGGACGGGATCTCCTACGAGCAGTACTTC. This gives the protein CASRWDGISYEQYF. The rearrangement links TRBV6-1 to TRBJ2-7, with D perhaps being TRBD1 or TRBD2 (5 bases each). CDR1 and CDR2 from the germline V gene are MNHNS and SASEGT. This CDR3 has 14 amino acids. Trimming took 6 bases from V and 0 from J, leaving 12 bases between them.

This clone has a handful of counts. For the CDR3, the DNA is TGTGCCAGCAGCTTGAGGAGAGTCACTGAAGCTTTCTTT. It translates to CASSLRRVTEAFF. The chain recombines TRBV5-6 with TRBJ1-1, with unresolved D. Germline lookup yields CDR1 SGHDT and CDR2 YYEEEE. V lost 1 base and J lost 4, with 8 bases in between. The length of the CDR3 is 13 residues.

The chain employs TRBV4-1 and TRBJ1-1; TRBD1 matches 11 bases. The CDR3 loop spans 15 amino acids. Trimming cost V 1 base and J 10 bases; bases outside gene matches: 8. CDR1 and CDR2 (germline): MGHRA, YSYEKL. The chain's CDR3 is CASSQVGQGAKGAFF. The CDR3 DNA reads TGCGCCAGCAGCCAAGTAGGACAGGGGGCAAAAGGAGCTTTCTTT.